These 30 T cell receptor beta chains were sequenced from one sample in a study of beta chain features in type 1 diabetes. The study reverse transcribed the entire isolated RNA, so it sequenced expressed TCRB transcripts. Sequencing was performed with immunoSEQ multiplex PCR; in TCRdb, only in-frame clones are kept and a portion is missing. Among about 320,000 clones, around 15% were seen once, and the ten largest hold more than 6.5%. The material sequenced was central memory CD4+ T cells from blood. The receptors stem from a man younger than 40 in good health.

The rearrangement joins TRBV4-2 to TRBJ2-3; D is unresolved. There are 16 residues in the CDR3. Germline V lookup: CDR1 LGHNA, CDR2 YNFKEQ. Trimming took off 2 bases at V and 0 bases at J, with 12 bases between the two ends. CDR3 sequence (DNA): TGTGCCAGCAGCCAATCTGACTGGGGAAGCACAGATACGCAGTATTTT. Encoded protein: CASSQSDWGSTDTQYF.

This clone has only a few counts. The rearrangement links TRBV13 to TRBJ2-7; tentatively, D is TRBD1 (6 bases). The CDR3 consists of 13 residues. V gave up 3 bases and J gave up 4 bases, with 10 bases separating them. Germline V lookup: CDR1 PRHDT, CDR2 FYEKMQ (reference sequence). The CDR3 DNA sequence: TGTGCCAGCAGCTTCCTACAGGGTTACGAGCAGTACGTC. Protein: CASSFLQGYEQYV.

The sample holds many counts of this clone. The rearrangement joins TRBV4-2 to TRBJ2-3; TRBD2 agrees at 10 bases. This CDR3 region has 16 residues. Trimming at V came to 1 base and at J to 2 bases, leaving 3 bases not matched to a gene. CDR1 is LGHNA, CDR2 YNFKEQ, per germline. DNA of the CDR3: TGTGCCAGCAGCCAAGGGACTAGCGGTTACACAGATACGCAGTATTTT. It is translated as CASSQGTSGYTDTQYF.

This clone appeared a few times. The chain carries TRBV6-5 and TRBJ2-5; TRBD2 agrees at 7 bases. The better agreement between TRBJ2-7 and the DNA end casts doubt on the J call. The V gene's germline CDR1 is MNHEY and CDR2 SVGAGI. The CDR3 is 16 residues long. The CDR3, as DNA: TGTGCCAGCAGTTATGACAGACTAGCTTATACCAGCGAGCAGTACTTC. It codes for CASSYDRLAYTSEQYF.

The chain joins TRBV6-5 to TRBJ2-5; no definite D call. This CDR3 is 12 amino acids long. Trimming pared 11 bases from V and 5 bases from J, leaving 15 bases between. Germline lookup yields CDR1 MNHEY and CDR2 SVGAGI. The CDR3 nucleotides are TGTGCCGCGTCCCCGCAGCGTGAGACCCAGTACTTC. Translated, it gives CAASPQRETQYF.

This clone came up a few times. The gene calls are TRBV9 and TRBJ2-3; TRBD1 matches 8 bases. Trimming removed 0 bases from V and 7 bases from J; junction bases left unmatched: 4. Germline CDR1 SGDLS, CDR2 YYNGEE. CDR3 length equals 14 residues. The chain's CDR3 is CASSVEGQANTQYF. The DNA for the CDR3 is TGTGCCAGCAGCGTAGAGGGACAGGCTAATACGCAGTATTTT.

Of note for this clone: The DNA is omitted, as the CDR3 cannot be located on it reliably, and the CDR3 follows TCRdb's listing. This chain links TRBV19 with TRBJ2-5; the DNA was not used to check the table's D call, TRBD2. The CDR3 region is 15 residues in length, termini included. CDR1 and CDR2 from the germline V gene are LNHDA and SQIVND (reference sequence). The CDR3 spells CASSPLSGFLETQYF.

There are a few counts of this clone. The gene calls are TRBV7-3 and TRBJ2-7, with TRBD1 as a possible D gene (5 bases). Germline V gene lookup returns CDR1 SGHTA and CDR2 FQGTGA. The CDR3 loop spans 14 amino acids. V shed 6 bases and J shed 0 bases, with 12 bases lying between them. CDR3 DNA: TGTGCCAGCAGGCTTCAGGGAAGCTCCTACGAGCAGTACTTC. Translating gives CASRLQGSSYEQYF.

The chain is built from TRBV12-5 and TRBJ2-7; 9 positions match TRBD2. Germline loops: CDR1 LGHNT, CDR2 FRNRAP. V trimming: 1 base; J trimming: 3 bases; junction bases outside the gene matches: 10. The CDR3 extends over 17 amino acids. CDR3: CASGLETGLAKDYEQYV. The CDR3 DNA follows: TGTGCTAGTGGTTTGGAGACAGGACTAGCGAAAGACTACGAGCAGTACGTC.

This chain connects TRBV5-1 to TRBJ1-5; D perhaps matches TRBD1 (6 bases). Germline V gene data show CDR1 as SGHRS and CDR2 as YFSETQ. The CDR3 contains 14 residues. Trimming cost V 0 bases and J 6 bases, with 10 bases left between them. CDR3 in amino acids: CASSLALGGQPQHF. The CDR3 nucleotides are TGCGCCAGCAGCTTGGCCTTAGGGGGTCAGCCCCAGCATTTT.

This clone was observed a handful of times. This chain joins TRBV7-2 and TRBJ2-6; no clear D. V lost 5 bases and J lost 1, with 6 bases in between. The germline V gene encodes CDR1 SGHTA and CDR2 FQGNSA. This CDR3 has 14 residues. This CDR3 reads CASSRDSGANVLTF. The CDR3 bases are TGTGCCAGCAGCAGGGATTCTGGGGCCAACGTCCTGACTTTC.

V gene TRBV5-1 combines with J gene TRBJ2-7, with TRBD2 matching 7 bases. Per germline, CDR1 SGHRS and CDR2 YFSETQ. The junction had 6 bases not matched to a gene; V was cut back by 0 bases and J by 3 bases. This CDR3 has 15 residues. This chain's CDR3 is CASSLEPSGVYEQYF. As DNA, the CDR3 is TGCGCCAGCAGCTTGGAGCCCAGCGGGGTCTACGAGCAGTACTTC.

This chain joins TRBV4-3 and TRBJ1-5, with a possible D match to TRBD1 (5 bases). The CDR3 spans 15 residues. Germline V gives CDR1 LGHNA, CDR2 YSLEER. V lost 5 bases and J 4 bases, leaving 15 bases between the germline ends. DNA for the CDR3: TGCGCCAGCAGCTCCGACGGAAAGGGGAATCAGCCCCAGCATTTT. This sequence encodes CASSSDGKGNQPQHF.

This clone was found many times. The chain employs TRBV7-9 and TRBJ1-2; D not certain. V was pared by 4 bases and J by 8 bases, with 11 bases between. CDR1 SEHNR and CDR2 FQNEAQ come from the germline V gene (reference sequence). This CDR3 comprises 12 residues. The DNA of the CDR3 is TGTGCCAGCAGCTCCCGAGAAGGGGGCTACACCTTC. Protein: CASSSREGGYTF.

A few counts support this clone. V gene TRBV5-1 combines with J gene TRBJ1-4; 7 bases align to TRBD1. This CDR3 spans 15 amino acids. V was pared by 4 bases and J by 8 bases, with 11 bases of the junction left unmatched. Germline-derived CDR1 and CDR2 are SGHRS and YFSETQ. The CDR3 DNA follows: TGCGCCAGCAGCGGGGCCACAGGGGCGTCCGAAAAACTGTTTTTT. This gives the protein CASSGATGASEKLFF. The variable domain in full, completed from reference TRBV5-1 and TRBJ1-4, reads KAGVTQTPRYLIKTRGQQVTLSCSPISGHRSVSWYQQTPGQGLQFLFEYFSETQRNKGNFPGRFSGRQFSNSRSEMNVSTLELGDSALYLCASSGATGASEKLFFGSGTQLSVL.

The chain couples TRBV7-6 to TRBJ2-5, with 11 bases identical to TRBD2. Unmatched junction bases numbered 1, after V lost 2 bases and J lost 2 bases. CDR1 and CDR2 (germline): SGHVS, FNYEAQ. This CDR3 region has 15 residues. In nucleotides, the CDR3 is TGTGCCAGCAGCTTATCTAGCGGGGGGCAAGAGACCCAGTACTTC. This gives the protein CASSLSSGGQETQYF. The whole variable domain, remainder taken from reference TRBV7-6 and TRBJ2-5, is GAGVSQSPRYKVTKRGQDVALRCDPISGHVSLYWYRQALGQGPEFLTYFNYEAQQDKSGLPNDRFSAERPEGSISTLTIQRTEQRDSAMYRCASSLSSGGQETQYFGPGTRLLVL.

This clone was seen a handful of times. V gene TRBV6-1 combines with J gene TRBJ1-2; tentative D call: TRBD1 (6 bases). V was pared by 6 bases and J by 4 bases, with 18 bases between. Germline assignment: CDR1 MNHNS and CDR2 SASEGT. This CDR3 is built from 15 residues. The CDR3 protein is CASRLDQGITYGYTF. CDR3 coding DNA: TGTGCCAGCAGACTGGATCAGGGGATTACCTATGGCTACACCTTC.

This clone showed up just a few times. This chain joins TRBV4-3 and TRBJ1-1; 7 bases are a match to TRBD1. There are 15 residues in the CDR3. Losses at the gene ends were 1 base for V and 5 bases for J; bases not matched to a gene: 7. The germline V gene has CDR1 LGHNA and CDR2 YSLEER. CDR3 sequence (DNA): TGCGCCAGCAGCCAAGTGGGGGCAGGGGGGACTGAAGCTTTCTTT. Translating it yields CASSQVGAGGTEAFF.

The CDR3 region is CAWARTDYNYGYTF. The CDR3 DNA reads TGTGCCTGGGCCCGGACAGACTACAACTATGGCTACACCTTC. The chain joins TRBV30 to TRBJ1-2; TRBD1 is a possible D gene (6 bases). Germline V gene data show CDR1 as GTSNPN and CDR2 as SVGIG (reference sequence). The CDR3 sequence is 14 residues long. V was trimmed by 5 bases and J by 2 bases, leaving 15 bases between them. The entire variable domain, with the rest obtained from reference TRBV30 and TRBJ1-2, is as follows: SQTIHQWPATLVQPVGSPLSLECTVEGTSNPNLYWYRQAAGRGLQLLFYSVGIGQISSEVPQNLSASRPQDRQFILSSKKLLLSDSGFYLCAWARTDYNYGYTFGSGTRLTVV.

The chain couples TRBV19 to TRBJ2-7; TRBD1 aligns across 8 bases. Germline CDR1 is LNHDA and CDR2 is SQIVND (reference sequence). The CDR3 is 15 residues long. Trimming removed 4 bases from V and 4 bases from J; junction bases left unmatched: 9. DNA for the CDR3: TGTGCCAGTAGTAAGGTCCAGGGGGCGATTTACGAGCAGTACTTC. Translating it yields CASSKVQGAIYEQYF.

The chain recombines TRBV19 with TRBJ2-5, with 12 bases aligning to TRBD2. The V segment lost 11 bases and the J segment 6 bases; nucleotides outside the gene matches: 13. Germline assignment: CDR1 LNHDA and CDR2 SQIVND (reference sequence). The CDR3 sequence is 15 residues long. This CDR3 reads CAWSGKGLAGQTQYF. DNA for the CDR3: TGTGCCTGGAGCGGGAAAGGACTAGCGGGACAGACCCAGTACTTC.

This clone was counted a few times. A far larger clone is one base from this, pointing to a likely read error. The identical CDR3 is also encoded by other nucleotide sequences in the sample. The CDR3 DNA sequence: TGTGCCAGCAGCCACTCGGAAGGAAACACCATATATTTT. It codes for CASSHSEGNTIYF. The chain combines TRBV5-8 with TRBJ1-3; D call uncertain. The V and J ends lost 4 bases and 4 bases respectively, with 9 bases between them. The CDR3 covers 13 residues. Per germline, CDR1 SGHTS and CDR2 YDEGEE.

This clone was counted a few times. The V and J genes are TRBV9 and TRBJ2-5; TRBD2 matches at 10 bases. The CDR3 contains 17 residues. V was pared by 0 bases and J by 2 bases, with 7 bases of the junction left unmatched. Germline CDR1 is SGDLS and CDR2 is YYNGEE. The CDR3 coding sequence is TGTGCCAGCAGCGTAGGCAGTAGAGCGGGGGGGCAAGAGACCCAGTACTTC. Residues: CASSVGSRAGGQETQYF.

CDR3 loop: CASSRTGQTVSGANVLTF. The DNA for the CDR3 is TGTGCCAGTAGTCGGACCGGACAGACAGTCTCTGGGGCCAACGTCCTGACTTTC. The rearrangement links TRBV19 to TRBJ2-6; a weak D match, TRBD1 (6 bases). CDR1 and CDR2 (germline): LNHDA, SQIVND (reference sequence). The CDR3 loop spans 18 amino acids. V lost 5 bases and J 0 bases, leaving 17 bases between the germline ends.

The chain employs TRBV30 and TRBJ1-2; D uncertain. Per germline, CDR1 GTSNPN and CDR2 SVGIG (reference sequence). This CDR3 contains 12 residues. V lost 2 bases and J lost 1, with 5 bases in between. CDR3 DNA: TGTGCCTGGAGTAGGAGTAACTATGGCTACACCTTC. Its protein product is CAWSRSNYGYTF.

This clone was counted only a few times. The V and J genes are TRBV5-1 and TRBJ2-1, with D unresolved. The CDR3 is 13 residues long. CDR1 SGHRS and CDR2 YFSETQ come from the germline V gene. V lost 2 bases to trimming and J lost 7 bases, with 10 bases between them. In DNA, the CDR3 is TGCGCCAGCAGCTTCGAACTTCGGAATGAGCAGTTCTTC. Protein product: CASSFELRNEQFF.

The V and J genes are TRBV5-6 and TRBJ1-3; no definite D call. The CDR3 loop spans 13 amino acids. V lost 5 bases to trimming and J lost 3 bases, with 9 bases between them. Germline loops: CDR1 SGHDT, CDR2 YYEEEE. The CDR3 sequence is CASRQNLGNTIYF. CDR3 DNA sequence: TGTGCCAGCAGACAGAATCTTGGAAACACCATATATTTT.

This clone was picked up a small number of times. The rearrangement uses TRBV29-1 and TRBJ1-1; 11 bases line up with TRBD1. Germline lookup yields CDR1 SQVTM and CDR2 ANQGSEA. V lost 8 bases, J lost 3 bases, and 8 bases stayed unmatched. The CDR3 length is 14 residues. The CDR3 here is CSHGQGASYTEAFF. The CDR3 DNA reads TGCAGCCACGGACAGGGGGCTTCTTACACTGAAGCTTTCTTT.

DNA for the CDR3: TGTGCCAGCGGGCCCTACGAGCAGTACTTC. Amino acids: CASGPYEQYF. The genes are TRBV6-1 and TRBJ2-7; no reliable D call. CDR1 MNHNS and CDR2 SASEGT come from the germline V gene. V was shortened by 8 bases and J by 2 bases, with 4 bases between the two germline ends. This CDR3 has 10 amino acids.

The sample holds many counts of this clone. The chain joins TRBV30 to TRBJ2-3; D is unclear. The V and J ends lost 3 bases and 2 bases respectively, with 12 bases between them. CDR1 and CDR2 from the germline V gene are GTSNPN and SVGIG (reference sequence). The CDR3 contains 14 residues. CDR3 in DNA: TGTGCCTGGAGCGTAATAGGGAACACAGATACGCAGTATTTT. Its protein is CAWSVIGNTDTQYF.